This T cell receptor beta chain is from a study of CD4+ T cells in melanoma. In this sample, this clone turned up once. Antigen specificity is unknown. Unmatched junction bases numbered 12, after V lost 7 bases and J lost 1 base. CDR3 length equals 17 residues. Germline CDR1 and CDR2: SGHDT and YYEEEE. The assay was immunoSEQ multiplex PCR, and TCRdb's table has in-frame clones only and misses some. The repertoire holds roughly 16,000 clones, with 65% to 85% as singletons. Broader study findings: CD8+ T cell, macrophage and B cell function reportedly correlated with neoantigen-specific CD4+ T cells. Diverse differentiation states were reported for melanoma neoantigen-specific CD4+ T cells.

The chain uses TRBV5-6 and TRBJ2-3, with 10 bases matching TRBD2. The TCR was taken from a human donor with melanoma. Sequenced sample: cells from a culture (not recorded whether cultured in vitro). The CDR3 region has the DNA TGTGCCAGCCGAAGAGGGGTAGCGGGGGGTCGCACAGATACGCAGTATTTT. It codes for CASRRGVAGGRTDTQYF.